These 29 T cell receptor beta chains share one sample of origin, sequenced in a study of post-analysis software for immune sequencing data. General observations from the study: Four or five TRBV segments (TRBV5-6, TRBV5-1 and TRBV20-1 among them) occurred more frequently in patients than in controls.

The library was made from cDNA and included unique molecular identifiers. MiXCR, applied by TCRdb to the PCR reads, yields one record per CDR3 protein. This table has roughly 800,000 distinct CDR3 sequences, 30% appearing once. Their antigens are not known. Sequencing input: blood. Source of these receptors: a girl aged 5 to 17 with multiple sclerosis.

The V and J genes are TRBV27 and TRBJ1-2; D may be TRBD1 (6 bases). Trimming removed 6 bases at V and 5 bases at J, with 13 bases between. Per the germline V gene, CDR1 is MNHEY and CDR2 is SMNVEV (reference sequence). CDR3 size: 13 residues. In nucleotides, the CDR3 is TGTGCCAGCAGCACAGGGTTAGGGTATGGCTACACCTTC. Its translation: CASSTGLGYGYTF.

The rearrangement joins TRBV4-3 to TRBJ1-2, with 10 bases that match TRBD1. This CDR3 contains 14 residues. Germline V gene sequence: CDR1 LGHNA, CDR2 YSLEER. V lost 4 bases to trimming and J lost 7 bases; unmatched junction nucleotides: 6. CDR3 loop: CASSLATGGLGYTF. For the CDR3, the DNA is TGCGCCAGCAGCCTCGCGACAGGGGGCCTTGGCTACACCTTC.

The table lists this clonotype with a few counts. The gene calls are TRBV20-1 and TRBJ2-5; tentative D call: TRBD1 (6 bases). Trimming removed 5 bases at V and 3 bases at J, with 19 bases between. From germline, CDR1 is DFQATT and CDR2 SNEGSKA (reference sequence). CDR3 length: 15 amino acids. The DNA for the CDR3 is TGCAGTGCTTCCGGGGCCAGGGGTTCGGAAGAGACCCAGTACTTC. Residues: CSASGARGSEETQYF.

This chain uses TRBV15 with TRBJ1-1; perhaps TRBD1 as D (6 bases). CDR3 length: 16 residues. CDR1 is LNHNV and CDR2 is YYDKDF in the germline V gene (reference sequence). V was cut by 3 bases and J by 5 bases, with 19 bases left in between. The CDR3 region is CATSSPNLGGRTEAFF. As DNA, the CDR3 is TGTGCCACCAGCAGCCCCAACTTGGGGGGGCGGACTGAAGCTTTCTTT.

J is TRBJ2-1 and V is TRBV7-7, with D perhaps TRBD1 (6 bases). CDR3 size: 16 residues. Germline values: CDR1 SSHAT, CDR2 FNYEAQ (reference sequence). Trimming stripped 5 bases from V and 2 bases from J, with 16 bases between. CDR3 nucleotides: TGTGCCAGCAGCCCTGCTACAGGGATGGCCTACAATGAGCAGTTCTTC. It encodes CASSPATGMAYNEQFF.

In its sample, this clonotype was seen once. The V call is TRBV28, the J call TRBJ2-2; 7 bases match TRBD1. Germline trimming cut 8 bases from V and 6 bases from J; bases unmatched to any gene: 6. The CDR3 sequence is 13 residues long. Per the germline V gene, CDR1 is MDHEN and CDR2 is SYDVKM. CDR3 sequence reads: CASGMTGPGELFF. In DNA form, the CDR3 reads TGTGCCAGCGGAATGACAGGGCCCGGGGAGCTGTTTTTT.

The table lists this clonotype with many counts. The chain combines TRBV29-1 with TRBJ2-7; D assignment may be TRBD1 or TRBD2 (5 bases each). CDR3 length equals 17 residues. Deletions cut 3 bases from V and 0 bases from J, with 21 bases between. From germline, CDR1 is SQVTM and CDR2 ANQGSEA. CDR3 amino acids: CSVEGVLGRTSSYEQYF. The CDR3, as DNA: TGCAGCGTTGAGGGGGTCCTCGGTAGGACGTCCTCCTACGAGCAGTACTTC.

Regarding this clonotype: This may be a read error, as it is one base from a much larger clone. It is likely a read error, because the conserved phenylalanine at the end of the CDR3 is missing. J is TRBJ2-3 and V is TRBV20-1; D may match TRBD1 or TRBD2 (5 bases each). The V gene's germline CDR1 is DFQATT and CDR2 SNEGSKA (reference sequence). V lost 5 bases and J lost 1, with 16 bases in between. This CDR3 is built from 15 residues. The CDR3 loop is CSAFPVGVGTDTQYL. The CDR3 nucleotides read TGCAGTGCTTTCCCGGTGGGGGTTGGCACAGATACGCAGTATTTG.

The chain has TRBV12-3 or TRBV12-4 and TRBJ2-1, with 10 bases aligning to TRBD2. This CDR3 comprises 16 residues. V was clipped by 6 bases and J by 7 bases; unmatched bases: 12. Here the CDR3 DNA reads TGTGCCAGCAGCCAGGGGAGCGGGAGGGCCGGGAATGAGCAGTTCTTC. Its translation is CASSQGSGRAGNEQFF.

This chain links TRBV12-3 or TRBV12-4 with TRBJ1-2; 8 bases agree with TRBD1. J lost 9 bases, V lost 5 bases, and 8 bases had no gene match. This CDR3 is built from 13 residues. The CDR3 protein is CASSIGQGQRYTF. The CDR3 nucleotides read TGTGCCAGCAGTATAGGACAGGGTCAGCGCTACACCTTC.

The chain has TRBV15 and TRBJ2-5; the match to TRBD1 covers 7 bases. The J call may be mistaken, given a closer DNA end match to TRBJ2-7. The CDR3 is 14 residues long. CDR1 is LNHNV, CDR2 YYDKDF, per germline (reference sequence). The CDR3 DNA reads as TGTGCCACCAGCGATTGGGACAGAACCTACGAGCAGTACTTC. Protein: CATSDWDRTYEQYF.

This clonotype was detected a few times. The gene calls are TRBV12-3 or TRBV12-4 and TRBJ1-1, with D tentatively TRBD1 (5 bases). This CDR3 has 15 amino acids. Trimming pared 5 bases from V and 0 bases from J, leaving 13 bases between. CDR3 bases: TGTGCCAGCAGTCCACGACAGAGCATGAACACTGAAGCTTTCTTT. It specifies CASSPRQSMNTEAFF.

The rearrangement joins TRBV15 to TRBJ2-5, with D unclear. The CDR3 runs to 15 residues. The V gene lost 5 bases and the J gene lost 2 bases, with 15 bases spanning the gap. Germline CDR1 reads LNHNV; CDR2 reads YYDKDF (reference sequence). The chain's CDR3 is CATSGVVPYQETQYF. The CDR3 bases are TGTGCCACCAGCGGAGTAGTCCCCTATCAAGAGACCCAGTACTTC.

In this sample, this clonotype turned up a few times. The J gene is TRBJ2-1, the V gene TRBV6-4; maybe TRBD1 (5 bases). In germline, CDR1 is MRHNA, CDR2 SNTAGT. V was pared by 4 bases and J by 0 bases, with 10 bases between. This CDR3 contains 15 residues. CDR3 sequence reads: CASSGGRDSYNEQFF. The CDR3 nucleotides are TGTGCCAGCAGTGGTGGCAGGGACTCCTACAATGAGCAGTTCTTC.

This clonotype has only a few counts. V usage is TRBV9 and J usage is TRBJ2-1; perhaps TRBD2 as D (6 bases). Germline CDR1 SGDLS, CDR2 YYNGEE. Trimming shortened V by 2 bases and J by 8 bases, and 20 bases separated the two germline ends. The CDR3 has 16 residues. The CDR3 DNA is TGTGCCAGCAGCGTTCTGGCGGGATTCCCCTTCGATGAGCAGTTCTTC. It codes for CASSVLAGFPFDEQFF.

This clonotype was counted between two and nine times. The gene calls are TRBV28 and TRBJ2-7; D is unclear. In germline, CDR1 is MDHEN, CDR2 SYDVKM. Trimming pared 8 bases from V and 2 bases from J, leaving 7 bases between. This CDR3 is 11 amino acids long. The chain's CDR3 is CASGVPYEQYF. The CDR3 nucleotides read TGTGCCAGCGGAGTCCCCTACGAGCAGTACTTC. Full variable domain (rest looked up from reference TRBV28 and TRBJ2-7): DVKVTQSSRYLVKRTGEKVFLECVQDMDHENMFWYRQDPGLGLRLIYFSYDVKMKEKGDIPEGYSVSREKKERFSLILESASTNQTSMYLCASGVPYEQYFGPGTRLTVT.

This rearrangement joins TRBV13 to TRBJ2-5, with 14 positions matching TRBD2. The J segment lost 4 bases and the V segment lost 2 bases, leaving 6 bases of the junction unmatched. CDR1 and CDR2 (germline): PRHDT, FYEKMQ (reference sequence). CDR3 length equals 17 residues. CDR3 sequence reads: CASSLRLAGGQRETQYF. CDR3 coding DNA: TGTGCCAGCAGCTTACGACTAGCGGGGGGGCAGCGAGAGACCCAGTACTTC.

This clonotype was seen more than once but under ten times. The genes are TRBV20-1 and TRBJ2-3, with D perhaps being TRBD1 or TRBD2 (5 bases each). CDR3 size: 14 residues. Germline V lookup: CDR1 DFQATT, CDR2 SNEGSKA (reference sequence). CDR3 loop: CRVRDPSRTDTQYF. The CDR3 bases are TGCCGCGTCCGGGACCCATCTCGCACAGATACGCAGTATTTT.

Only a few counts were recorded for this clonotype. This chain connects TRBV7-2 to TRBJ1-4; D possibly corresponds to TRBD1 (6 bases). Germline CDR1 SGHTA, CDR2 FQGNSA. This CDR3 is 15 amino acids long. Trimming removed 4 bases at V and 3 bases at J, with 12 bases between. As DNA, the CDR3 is TGTGCCAGCAGCTGGGGGGGGCAACCTAATGAAAAACTGTTTTTT. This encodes CASSWGGQPNEKLFF.

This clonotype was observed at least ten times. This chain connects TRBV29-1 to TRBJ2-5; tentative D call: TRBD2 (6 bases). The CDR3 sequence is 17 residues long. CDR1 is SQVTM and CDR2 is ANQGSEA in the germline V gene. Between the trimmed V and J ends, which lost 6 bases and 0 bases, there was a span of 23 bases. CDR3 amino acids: CSVAGFSSAFYQETQYF. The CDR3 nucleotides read TGCAGCGTCGCGGGGTTTTCGTCCGCCTTTTACCAAGAGACCCAGTACTTC.

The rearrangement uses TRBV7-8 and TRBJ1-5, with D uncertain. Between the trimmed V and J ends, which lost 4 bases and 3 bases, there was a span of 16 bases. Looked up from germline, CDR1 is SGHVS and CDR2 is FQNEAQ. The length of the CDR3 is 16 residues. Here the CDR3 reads CASSSFRLVNNQPQHF. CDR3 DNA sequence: TGTGCCAGCAGCTCCTTCCGCCTGGTAAACAATCAGCCCCAGCATTTT. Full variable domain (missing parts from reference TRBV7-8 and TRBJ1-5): GAGVSQSPRYKVAKRGQDVALRCDPISGHVSLFWYQQALGQGPEFLTYFQNEAQLDKSGLPSDRFFAERPEGSVSTLKIQRTQQEDSAVYLCASSSFRLVNNQPQHFGDGTRLSIL.

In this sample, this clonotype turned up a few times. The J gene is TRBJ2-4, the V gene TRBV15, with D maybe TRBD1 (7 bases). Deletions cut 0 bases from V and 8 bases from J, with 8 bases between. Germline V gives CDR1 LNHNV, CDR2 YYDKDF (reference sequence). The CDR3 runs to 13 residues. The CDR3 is CATSRDRGDIQYF. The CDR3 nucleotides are TGTGCCACCAGCAGAGACAGGGGGGACATTCAGTACTTC.

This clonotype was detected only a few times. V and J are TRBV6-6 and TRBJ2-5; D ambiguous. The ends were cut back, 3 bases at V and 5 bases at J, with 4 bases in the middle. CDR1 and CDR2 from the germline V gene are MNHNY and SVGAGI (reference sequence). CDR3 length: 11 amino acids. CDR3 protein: CASSYYETQYF. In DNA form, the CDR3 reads TGTGCCAGCAGTTATTATGAGACCCAGTACTTC.

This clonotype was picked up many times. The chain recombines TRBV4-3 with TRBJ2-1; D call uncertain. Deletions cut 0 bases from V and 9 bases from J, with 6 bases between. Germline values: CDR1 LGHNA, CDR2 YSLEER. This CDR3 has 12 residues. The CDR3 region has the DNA TGCGCCAGCAGCCAAGATGGTCGTGAGCAGTTCTTC. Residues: CASSQDGREQFF.

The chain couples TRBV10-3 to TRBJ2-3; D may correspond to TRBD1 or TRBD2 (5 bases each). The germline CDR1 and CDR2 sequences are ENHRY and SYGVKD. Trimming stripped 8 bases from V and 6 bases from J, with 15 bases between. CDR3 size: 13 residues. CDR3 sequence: CAIGQGVSDTQYF. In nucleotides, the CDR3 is TGTGCCATCGGGCAGGGAGTGTCGGATACGCAGTATTTT.

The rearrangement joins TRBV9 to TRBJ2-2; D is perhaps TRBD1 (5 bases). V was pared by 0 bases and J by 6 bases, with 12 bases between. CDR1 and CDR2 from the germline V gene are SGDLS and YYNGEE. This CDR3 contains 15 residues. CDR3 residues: CASSVAGIGAGELFF. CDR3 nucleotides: TGTGCCAGCAGCGTAGCAGGGATCGGTGCCGGGGAGCTGTTTTTT. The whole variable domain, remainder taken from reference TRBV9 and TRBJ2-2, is DSGVTQTPKHLITATGQRVTLRCSPRSGDLSVYWYQQSLDQGLQFLIQYYNGEERAKGNILERFSAQQFPDLHSELNLSSLELGDSALYFCASSVAGIGAGELFFGEGSRLTVL.

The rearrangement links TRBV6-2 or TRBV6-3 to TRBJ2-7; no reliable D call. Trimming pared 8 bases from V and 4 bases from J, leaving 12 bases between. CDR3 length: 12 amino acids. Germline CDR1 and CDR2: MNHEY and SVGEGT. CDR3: CASSRELYEQYF. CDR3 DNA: TGTGCCAGCTCTCGTGAACTTTACGAGCAGTACTTC.

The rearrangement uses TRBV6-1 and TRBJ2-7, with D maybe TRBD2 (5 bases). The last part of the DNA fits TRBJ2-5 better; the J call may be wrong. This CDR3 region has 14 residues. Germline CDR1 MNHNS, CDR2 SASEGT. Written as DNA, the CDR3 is TGTGCCAGCAGTGATCGGGCTAGCTGGGAGACCCAGTACTTC. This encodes CASSDRASWETQYF.

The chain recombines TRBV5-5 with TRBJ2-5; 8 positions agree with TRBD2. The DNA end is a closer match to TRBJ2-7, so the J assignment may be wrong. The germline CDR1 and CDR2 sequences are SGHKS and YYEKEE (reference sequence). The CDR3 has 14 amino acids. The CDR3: CASSFRTSSYEQYF. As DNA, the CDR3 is TGTGCCAGCAGCTTCCGGACTAGCAGCTACGAGCAGTACTTC.